The TCR beta chain under discussion was sequenced for a study of blood T cell repertoires in COVID-19. About the study: Spain, Italy and the United States supplied samples that represented acute and convalescent COVID-19. T cells, B-cell-depleted T cells, or PBMCs provided the cDNA or gDNA that served as material.

Methods used by the authors: The authors estimated nucleated cell counts from reference gene primer amplification. Using immunoSEQ multiplex PCR, the repertoire was profiled, and TCRdb retains in-frame clones only, with some absent. Clonal size and the V and J genes are those of that table, whereas D and trimming came from the DNA. Here the sample spans some 280,000 clones, approximately 90% being singletons. CDR1 is SNHLY and CDR2 is FYNNEI in the germline V gene. The CDR3 runs to 14 residues. The V gene end was trimmed by 6 bases and the J gene end by 2 bases; junction bases not matched to a gene: 1.

V is TRBV2 and J is TRBJ2-7; TRBD2 agrees at 13 bases. Sequenced material: peripheral blood. This clonotype originated in an older woman with acute or convalescent COVID-19. This CDR3 is CASRGLAGAYEQYF. CDR3 nucleotides: TGTGCCAGCAGAGGACTAGCGGGGGCCTACGAGCAGTACTTC.